This T cell receptor beta chain was sequenced in a study of cytomegalovirus exposure and HLA in healthy donors. General observations from the study: The study put under 200 TCR beta chains on its list as cytomegalovirus-associated. Sequencing probably produced one cluster of sequence variants that were highly shared.

This clone was detected only a few times. Its antigen is not identified. The V gene lost 7 bases and the J gene lost 2 bases, with 14 bases spanning the gap. Germline V gives CDR1 SGHKS, CDR2 YYEKEE (reference sequence). The CDR3 has 14 residues. The PCR contained 60 Vbeta and 13 Jbeta primers. Only in-frame clones appear in the TCRdb table, and some are missing; sequencing was by immunoSEQ multiplex PCR. This sample has 130,000 to 150,000 clones, with around 72% found just once. As for the donors, each was a healthy bone marrow donor. V usage is TRBV5-5 and J usage is TRBJ2-3, with a weak D call TRBD2 (6 bases). The sequence derives from a human donor in good health. What was sequenced was PBMCs. CDR3 sequence: CASARAGHTDTQYF. In DNA form, the CDR3 reads TGTGCCAGCGCAAGGGCGGGGCACACAGATACGCAGTATTTT.